This T cell receptor beta chain came from a study of vaccination effects on CD4 cells after COVID-19. Findings of the study overall: Marked clonal contraction of both clone types appeared late after vaccination.

Of note for this clone: Antigen unknown.

The trim removed 3 bases at V and 6 bases at J, leaving 3 bases unmatched. There are 12 residues in the CDR3. The germline gives CDR1 SGDLS, CDR2 YYNGEE. Assay: immunoSEQ multiplex PCR; the TCRdb copy retains only in-frame clones and omits some. The sample has some 21,000 clones; 70% to 80% are singletons. Expansion of antigen-specific CD4+ T cells with viral peptide pools was carried out by the ViraFEST assay before sequencing. Culture proceeded for 10 days, and CD4+ T cells were then isolated. BNT162b2 vaccine or mRNA-1273 vaccine was given to participants in two doses. On both days 3 and 7, half of the culture medium was replaced with IL-2 medium.

The sample was CD4+ T cells from PBMCs cultured with HCoV-229E spike peptides, taken after COVID-19 vaccination. This sequence was found in a human donor who received a COVID-19 vaccine. V is TRBV9 and J is TRBJ2-7, with 7 bases aligning to TRBD2. The CDR3 DNA reads as TGTGCCAGCAGCGGGGGGGGATCCGAGCAGTACTTC. Its protein is CASSGGGSEQYF.